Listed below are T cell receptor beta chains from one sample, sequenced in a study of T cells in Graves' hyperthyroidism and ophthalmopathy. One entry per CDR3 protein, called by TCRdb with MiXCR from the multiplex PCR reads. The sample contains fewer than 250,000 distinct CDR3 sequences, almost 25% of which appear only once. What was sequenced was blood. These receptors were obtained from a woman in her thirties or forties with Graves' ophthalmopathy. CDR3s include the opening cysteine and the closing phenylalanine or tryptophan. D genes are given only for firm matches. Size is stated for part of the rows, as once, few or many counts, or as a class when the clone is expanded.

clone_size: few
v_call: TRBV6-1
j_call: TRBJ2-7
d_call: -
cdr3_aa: CASSEAGPGEAYEQYF
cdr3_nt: TGTGCCAGCAGTGAAGCAGGGCCCGGGGAGGCCTACGAGCAGTACTTC

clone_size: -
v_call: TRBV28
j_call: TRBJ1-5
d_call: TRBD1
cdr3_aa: CASSFSGTGVIGQPQHF
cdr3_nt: TGTGCCAGCAGTTTCTCCGGGACAGGGGTAATAGGTCAGCCCCAGCATTTT

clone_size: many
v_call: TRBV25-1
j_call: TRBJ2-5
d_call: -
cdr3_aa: CASSGNHQETQYF
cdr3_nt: TGTGCCAGCAGCGGCAACCACCAAGAGACCCAGTACTTC

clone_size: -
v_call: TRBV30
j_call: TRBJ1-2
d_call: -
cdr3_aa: CAWAYGVRDVDGYNF
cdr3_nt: TGTGCCTGGGCTTACGGGGTCAGGGACGTTGATGGCTACAACTTC

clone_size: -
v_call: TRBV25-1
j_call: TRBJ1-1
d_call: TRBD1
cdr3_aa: CASSAVPGQGPMWNTEAFF
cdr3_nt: TGTGCCAGCAGTGCCGTCCCGGGACAGGGACCTATGTGGAACACTGAAGCTTTCTTT

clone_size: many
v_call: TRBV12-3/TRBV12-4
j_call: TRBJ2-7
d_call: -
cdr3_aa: CASSLGGSGEQYF
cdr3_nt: TGTGCCAGCAGTTTGGGGGGAAGCGGCGAGCAGTACTTC

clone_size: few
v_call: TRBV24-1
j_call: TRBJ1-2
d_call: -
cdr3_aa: CATSPGTLSFNYGYTF
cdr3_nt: TGTGCCACCAGTCCTGGGACATTATCGTTCAACTATGGCTACACCTTC

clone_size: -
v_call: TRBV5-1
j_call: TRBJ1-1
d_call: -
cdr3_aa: CASSLDGGPNTEAFF
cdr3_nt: TGCGCCAGCAGCTTGGATGGGGGACCGAACACTGAAGCTTTCTTT

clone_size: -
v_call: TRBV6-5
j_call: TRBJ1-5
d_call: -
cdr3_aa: CASSYVPDQPQHF
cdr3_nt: TGTGCCAGCAGTTACGTCCCGGATCAGCCCCAGCATTTT

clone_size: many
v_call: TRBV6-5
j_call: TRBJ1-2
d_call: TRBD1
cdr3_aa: CASSYGRGLDYGYTF
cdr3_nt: TGTGCCAGCAGTTACGGCAGGGGGCTCGACTATGGCTACACCTTC

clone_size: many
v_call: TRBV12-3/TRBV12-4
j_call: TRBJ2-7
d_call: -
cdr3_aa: CASGGNLAYEQYF
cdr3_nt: TGTGCCAGCGGGGGTAATCTAGCCTACGAGCAGTACTTC

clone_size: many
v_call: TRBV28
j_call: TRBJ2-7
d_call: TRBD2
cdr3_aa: CASGLAVYEQYF
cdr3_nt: TGTGCCAGCGGACTAGCGGTCTACGAGCAGTACTTC

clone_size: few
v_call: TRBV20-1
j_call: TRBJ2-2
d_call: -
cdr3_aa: CSARSGRNTGELFF
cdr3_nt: TGCAGTGCTCGATCGGGCAGGAACACCGGGGAGCTGTTTTTT

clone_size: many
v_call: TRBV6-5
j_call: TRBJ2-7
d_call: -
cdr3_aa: CASSWAGGRSGYEQYF
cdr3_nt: TGTGCCAGCAGTTGGGCTGGGGGGCGCAGTGGCTACGAGCAGTACTTC

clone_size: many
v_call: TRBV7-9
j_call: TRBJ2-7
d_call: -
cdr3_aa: CASSPTGFEQYF
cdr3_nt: TGTGCCAGCAGCCCTACGGGGTTCGAGCAGTACTTC

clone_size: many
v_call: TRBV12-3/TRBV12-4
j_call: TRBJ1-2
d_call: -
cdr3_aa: CASSDRDITIYGYTF
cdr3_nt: TGTGCCAGCAGCGACCGGGACATTACCATTTATGGCTACACCTTC

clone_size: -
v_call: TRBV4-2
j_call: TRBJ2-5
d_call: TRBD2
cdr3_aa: CASSQGGGRLAGGGETQYF
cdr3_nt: TGTGCCAGCAGCCAAGGGGGTGGGCGGTTAGCGGGAGGCGGAGAGACCCAGTACTTC

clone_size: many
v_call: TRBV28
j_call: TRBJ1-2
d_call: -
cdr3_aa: CASSSVPVSSGYGYTF
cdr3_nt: TGTGCCAGCAGTTCCGTGCCGGTGAGCTCTGGCTATGGCTACACCTTC

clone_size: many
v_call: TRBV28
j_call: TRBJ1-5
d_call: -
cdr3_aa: CASKFRDKNIF
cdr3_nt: TGTGCCAGCAAATTCCGGGACAAGAACATCTTT

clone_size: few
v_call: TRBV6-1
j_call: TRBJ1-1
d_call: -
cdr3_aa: CASRLSGRSNTEAFF
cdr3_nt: TGTGCCAGCAGACTTTCGGGACGGTCGAACACTGAAGCTTTCTTT

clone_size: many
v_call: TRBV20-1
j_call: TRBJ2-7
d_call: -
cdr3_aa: CSARPAGTYEQYF
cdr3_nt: TGCAGTGCTAGGCCCGCGGGAACCTACGAGCAGTACTTC

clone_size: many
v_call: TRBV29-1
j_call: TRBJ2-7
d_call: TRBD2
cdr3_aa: CSARLAGVSSYEQYF
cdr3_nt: TGCAGCGCTCGACTAGCGGGGGTAAGCTCCTACGAGCAGTACTTC

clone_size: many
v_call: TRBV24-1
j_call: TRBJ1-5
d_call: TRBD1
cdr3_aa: CATSDSGGEGQPQHF
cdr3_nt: TGTGCCACCAGTGATTCAGGGGGCGAGGGTCAGCCCCAGCATTTT

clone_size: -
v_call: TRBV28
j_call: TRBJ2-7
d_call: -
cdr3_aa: CASRLAGPTYEQYF
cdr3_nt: TGTGCCAGCCGGTTGGCAGGGCCTACCTACGAGCAGTACTTC

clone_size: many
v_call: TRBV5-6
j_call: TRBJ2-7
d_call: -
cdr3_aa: CASSLETGSSSYEQYF
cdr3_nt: TGTGCCAGCAGCTTGGAGACAGGCTCCAGCTCCTACGAGCAGTACTTC

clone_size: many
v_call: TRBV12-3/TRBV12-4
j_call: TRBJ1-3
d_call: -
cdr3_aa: CASTLGPSSGNTIYF
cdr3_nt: TGTGCCAGCACCCTGGGACCGAGCTCTGGAAACACCATATATTTT

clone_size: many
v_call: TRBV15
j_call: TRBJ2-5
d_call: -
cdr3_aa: CATSRGTAETQYF
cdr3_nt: TGTGCCACCAGCAGAGGGACTGCAGAGACCCAGTACTTC

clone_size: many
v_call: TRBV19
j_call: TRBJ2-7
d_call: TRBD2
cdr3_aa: CASSIDPSGTYEQYF
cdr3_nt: TGTGCCAGTAGTATAGACCCTAGCGGGACCTACGAGCAGTACTTC

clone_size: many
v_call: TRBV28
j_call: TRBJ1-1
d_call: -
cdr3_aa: CASSLVMGNAEAFF
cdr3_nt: TGTGCCAGCAGTTTGGTAATGGGGAACGCTGAAGCTTTCTTT

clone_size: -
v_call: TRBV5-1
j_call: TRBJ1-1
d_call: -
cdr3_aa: CASSPGLQNTEAFF
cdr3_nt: TGCGCCAGCAGCCCCGGACTACAGAACACTGAAGCTTTCTTT

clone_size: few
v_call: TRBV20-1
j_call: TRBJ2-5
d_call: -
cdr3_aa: CSARTLETQYF
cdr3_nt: TGCAGTGCTAGAACTTTGGAGACCCAGTACTTC

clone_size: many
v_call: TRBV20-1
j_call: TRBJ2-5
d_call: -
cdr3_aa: CSAPHREGRGAQYF
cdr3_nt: TGCAGTGCTCCCCACAGGGAGGGCCGGGGGGCCCAGTACTTC